The entry that follows covers one TCR beta chain sequence. Its antigen is undetermined. PCR involved 60 Vbeta and 13 Jbeta primers. Data came from immunoSEQ multiplex PCR; TCRdb stores just in-frame clones and leaves some out. The data show around 120,000 clones, about two thirds seen once. These data are taken from a study of cytomegalovirus exposure and HLA in healthy donors. Study-level information: Among the approximately 420 donors who were genotyped, approximately 76% fell in the genetic ancestry cluster that is associated with self-reported Caucasian donors. Whole-study results and caveats: Cytomegalovirus-associated status was assigned to some 180 TCR beta chains. Researchers reported in a later analysis that a missense DCLRE1C variant was tied to TCR beta V- and J-gene trimming. Previously analyzed data showed that most TCR beta V segments were productive at a frequency of about 87% or about 30%.

The CDR3 is 17 amino acids. Per germline, CDR1 MGHDK and CDR2 SYGVNS. J lost 10 bases, V lost 3 bases, and 13 bases had no gene match. The clonotype comes from a woman in her sixties in good health and CMV-seropositive. The sample consisted of PBMCs. This rearrangement joins TRBV25-1 to TRBJ1-6; 9 bases are a match to TRBD1. CDR3 DNA: TGTGCCAGCAGTGACACTACAGGGGGCTTCGACGTCTCACCCCTCCACTTT. Its translation is CASSDTTGGFDVSPLHF.